This section outlines one T cell receptor (beta chain) sequence together with its context. Antigen: not known. Each library that profiled naive CD8 cells came from around 20,000 to 990,000 sorted cells with 10%, 30% or 50% RNA. The use of previously described methods and listed TCR primers produced the bulk TCR libraries. TCRdb independently ran MiXCR on the PCR reads; one entry per CDR3 protein. Of 550,000 to 750,000 distinct CDR3 sequences listed, nearly 20% were seen once; the top ten hold around 0.9%. Trimming took off 3 bases at V and 9 bases at J, with 9 bases between the two ends. The CDR3 runs to 12 residues. These data are taken from a study of molecular identifiers for immune sequencing clone quantification. Study-level points and caveats: Among effectors, clones above 20 RNA copies held over 98% of molecules; among naive cells, under 1%.

The sequenced sample was naive CD8+ T cells from blood, with Jurkat cell RNA spiked in. Specified subset: FACS-sorted CD8+CD4-CCR7+CD45RA+ naive T cells. J is TRBJ2-1 and V is TRBV12-3 or TRBV12-4; D not resolved. The TCR was taken from a human donor in good health. Some libraries in this study had Jurkat cell RNA spiked in. CDR3 DNA: TGTGCCAGCAGTTTTTGGGCGAGTGAGCAGTTCTTC. Protein sequence: CASSFWASEQFF.